This TCR beta chain was sequenced in a study of blood T cell repertoires in COVID-19. Germline CDR1 and CDR2: SGDLS and YYNGEE. The length of the CDR3 is 18 residues. V shed 0 bases and J 6 bases; nucleotides not matched to a gene: 10. Method: immunoSEQ multiplex PCR; TCRdb's copy keeps in-frame clones and lacks some. This sample carries 150,000 to 200,000 clones, more than 65% of them seen once, and the ten largest clones take roughly 7%. The source material was PBMCs or T cells enriched from blood (not recorded which). This receptor was taken from a man aged 35 to 55 who had recovered from COVID-19. The V and J genes are TRBV9 and TRBJ2-3; 13 bases are shared with TRBD2. The CDR3 reads CASSVGTSGGPGVDTQYF. In nucleotides, the CDR3 is TGTGCCAGCAGCGTAGGGACTAGCGGGGGCCCAGGGGTGGATACGCAGTATTTT.